The rows below give T cell receptor beta chains drawn from one sample of a study of T cells after yellow fever vaccination. TCRdb re-analysed the 5' RACE reads in MiXCR, keeping a single row per CDR3 protein. This sample yields approximately 22,000 distinct CDR3 sequences, of which approximately 5.2% are seen a single time; around 20% belongs to the top ten. The material sequenced was PBMCs, either bulk or a sorted T-cell subset (CD4+, CD8+, memory, or dextramer-sorted; not recorded which), taken about 41 days after the first yellow fever vaccination. These receptor sequences come from a man in his late teens or twenties who received the YFV17D yellow fever vaccine. The CDR3 runs from the conserved cysteine through the conserved F or W. The order of the fields is D gene, V gene, J gene, clone size, CDR3 protein, CDR3 DNA. A D gene is named only where the DNA matches it firmly. Some rows have no size entry. The others give once, few or many, or a class for an expanded clone.

>-|TRBV7-2|TRBJ2-3|many
CARGAHLALTDTQYF
TGTGCCAGAGGGGCCCACCTGGCTCTCACAGATACGCAGTATTTT
>TRBD1|TRBV5-4|TRBJ1-1|many
CASSPGTGGGNTEAFF
TGTGCCAGCAGCCCGGGGACAGGGGGCGGGAACACTGAAGCTTTCTTT
>-|TRBV21-1|TRBJ2-6|many
CASSKGEGVSGANVLTF
TGTGCCAGCAGCAAAGGGGAGGGGGTCTCTGGGGCCAACGTCCTGACTTTC
>-|TRBV7-2|TRBJ1-3|many
CASRPTGSGNTIYF
TGTGCCAGCAGACCTACAGGCTCTGGAAACACCATATATTTT
>TRBD2|TRBV7-3|TRBJ2-1|-
CASSATSGAYNEQFF
TGTGCCAGCAGCGCGACTAGCGGGGCCTACAATGAGCAGTTCTTC
>TRBD2|TRBV20-1|TRBJ2-1|-
CSARGLAGGQVIYNEQFF
TGCAGTGCTAGAGGACTAGCGGGGGGGCAGGTTATATACAATGAGCAGTTCTTC
>-|TRBV5-1|TRBJ2-5|many
CASSARDNQETQYF
TGCGCCAGCAGCGCACGGGACAATCAAGAGACCCAGTACTTC
>-|TRBV5-1|TRBJ2-7|many
CASREGVVSYEQYF
TGCGCCAGCAGAGAAGGGGTAGTCTCCTACGAGCAGTACTTC
>-|TRBV4-3|TRBJ1-3|many
CASSQDGADGNTIYF
TGCGCCAGCAGCCAAGATGGGGCGGATGGAAACACCATATATTTT
>-|TRBV10-2|TRBJ2-7|medium-sized
CASQEPSGTFYEQYF
TGCGCCAGCCAAGAGCCCTCGGGGACCTTCTACGAGCAGTACTTC
>-|TRBV12-3/TRBV12-4|TRBJ2-3|many
CASSIPQGFNTQYF
TGTGCCAGCAGTATCCCACAGGGATTTAATACGCAGTATTTT
>-|TRBV19|TRBJ2-2|many
CASRIRDPTGELFF
TGTGCCAGTAGAATCCGGGACCCCACCGGGGAGCTGTTTTTT
>-|TRBV5-6|TRBJ1-6|many
CASSLSEGRVSFSPLHF
TGTGCCAGCAGCTTGAGCGAGGGACGAGTATCCTTTTCCCCCCTCCACTTT
>-|TRBV20-1|TRBJ2-1|many
CSTSRPQAPFNEQFF
TGCAGTACATCACGGCCCCAAGCCCCCTTCAATGAGCAGTTCTTC
>TRBD2|TRBV5-1|TRBJ2-3|many
CASSLVRGNTDTQYF
TGCGCCAGCAGCTTGGTGCGGGGGAACACAGATACGCAGTATTTT
>TRBD2|TRBV6-2/TRBV6-3|TRBJ2-3|-
CASNPQRGLDTQYF
TGTGCCAGCAACCCCCAGCGGGGGTTAGATACGCAGTATTTT
>-|TRBV19|TRBJ2-5|few
CANWGKQGRKTQYF
TGTGCCAACTGGGGAAAACAGGGTAGGAAGACCCAGTACTTC
>TRBD2|TRBV4-3|TRBJ2-5|many
CASSHLNEAGGVETQYF
TGCGCCAGCAGCCACCTCAACGAAGCGGGGGGAGTAGAGACCCAGTACTTC
>TRBD1|TRBV5-1|TRBJ2-7|many
CASSNGDSYEQYF
TGCGCCAGCAGCAATGGGGACAGCTACGAGCAGTACTTC
>-|TRBV2|TRBJ2-1|many
CASSFGGSRDEQFF
TGTGCCTCCTCATTTGGAGGGAGTAGGGATGAGCAGTTCTTC
>TRBD2|TRBV7-6|TRBJ2-2|many
CASSPGTTKTGELFF
TGTGCCAGCAGCCCGGGGACTACCAAAACCGGGGAGCTGTTTTTT
>TRBD2|TRBV4-3|TRBJ2-1|many
CASSQDLGGSGYNEQFF
TGCGCCAGCAGCCAAGATTTGGGGGGGTCGGGGTACAATGAGCAGTTCTTC
>-|TRBV20-1|TRBJ1-5|many
CSARGAPTSNQPQHF
TGCAGTGCTAGAGGGGCCCCCACTAGCAATCAGCCCCAGCATTTT
>-|TRBV7-8|TRBJ2-3|many
CASSFPGLLEDTQYF
TGTGCCAGCAGCTTCCCTGGACTCCTAGAAGATACGCAGTATTTT
>-|TRBV4-1|TRBJ1-2|many
CASSQGPQRFTNYGYTF
TGCGCCAGCAGCCAAGGTCCTCAGAGGTTCACTAACTATGGCTACACCTTC
>-|TRBV5-1|TRBJ1-1|many
CASSFVGGTQSEAFF
TGCGCCAGCAGCTTCGTTGGGGGGACCCAGTCTGAAGCTTTCTTT
>-|TRBV7-3|TRBJ2-1|many
CASSPGAYNNEQFF
TGTGCCAGCTCGCCGGGGGCGTACAACAATGAGCAGTTCTTC
>-|TRBV6-5|TRBJ2-2|many
CASSPPGGAGTGELFF
TGTGCCAGCAGTCCCCCAGGGGGGGCGGGCACCGGGGAGCTGTTTTTT
>-|TRBV24-1|TRBJ2-3|many
CATSVTGADTQYF
TGTGCCACCAGTGTGACCGGGGCAGATACGCAGTATTTT